In its sample, the clone carrying this T cell receptor beta chain was seen a few times. With a J-beta primer mix and a sample-barcoded 5' primer, a second PCR ran about 6 to 11 cycles. MiXCR, applied by TCRdb to the 5' RACE reads, yields one record per CDR3 protein. The table has about a million distinct CDR3 sequences, under 50% seen once. This sample is part of a study of blood T cells in healthy people across ages. The sample was blood. The sequence was obtained from a man aged 25 to 40 in good health.

In DNA, the CDR3 is TGTGCCATCGGCCAGGCCTACGAGCAGTACTTC. Protein: CAIGQAYEQYF. The rearrangement links TRBV10-3 to TRBJ2-7; unclear D gene. Trimming removed 8 bases from V and 2 bases from J, with 7 bases in between. This CDR3 contains 11 residues. Looked up from germline, CDR1 is ENHRY and CDR2 is SYGVKD.